This TCR beta chain was identified in a study of blood T cell repertoires in COVID-19. Overall study context: The United States, Italy and Spain were the sources of the acute and convalescent COVID-19 samples.

Methods used by the authors: Reference gene primer amplification gave estimated nucleated cell counts. Assay used: immunoSEQ multiplex PCR; TCRdb lists only in-frame clones, some missing. V, J and clone size derive from that table, while D and trimming were established from the DNA sequence. This table has 80,000 to 100,000 clones, around 83% appearing once. This CDR3 is built from 17 residues. The sequenced sample was peripheral blood. This rearrangement joins TRBV21-1 to TRBJ2-4; TRBD2, the D gene given by the table, was not confirmed from the DNA. TRBV21-1 counts as a pseudogene. This sequence was found in an older woman in a cohort sampled during active or convalescent COVID-19. In nucleotides, the CDR3 is TGTGCCAGCAGCAAGCCTAGCGGGAGTGGAGCCAAAAACATTCAGTACTTC. It yields the protein CASSKPSGSGAKNIQYF.